Below, one T cell receptor beta chain is given with its context. Its recognized antigen is unknown. Base quality data are lacking; no much larger clone is found one base away. From its cysteine to its phenylalanine, the CDR3 spans 12 amino acids. Here the CDR3 DNA is all that survives: 36 bases in frame from base 1. V is cut by 5 bases and J by 5 bases, and the space between the germline ends is 9 bases. The germline V gene sets CDR1 to SGHVS and CDR2 to FQNEAQ. During the collection period, no immune events, such as infections, were documented for the healthy donors. Healthy-donor blood repertoires served as a training cohort to calibrate time-dependent variance in a beta-binomial model of T-cell clone differential abundance. The training cohort was composed of approximately ten healthy donors, 3 female and 7 male. An age range of about 29 to 65 years, with an average of around 44 years, was recorded for the donors. Whole blood, obtained from a commercial supplier, was collected from each healthy donor at three time points spaced about 2 weeks apart. For immunosequencing, genomic DNA was extracted from unsorted whole blood.

This sample stems from a study of identifying expanded T cells in peripheral blood (dated by TCRdb to about 2019). Regarding the study in general: Technical replicates were generated by sequencing separate aliquots of the same genomic DNA pool, with four replicates compared pairwise.

TCRbeta CDR3 regions were profiled by bias-controlled multiplex PCR amplification of genomic DNA with the immunoSEQ Assay. Processing in the source paper ran as follows. To quantify the absolute abundance of each unique TCRbeta CDR3 region, the sequences were collapsed and filtered. Two models were used to test differential abundance: a binomial model (Fisher-equivalent) and a beta-binomial model that adds time-dependent variance fitted from healthy donors. Clones with fewer than 5 combined templates were excluded, and clones with Benjamini-Hochberg FDR below 0.01 were called differentially abundant. Beta-binomial variance was modeled as a function of total template count across the two samples using the form v = (b*log(k)+a)^2. TCRdb carries this immuneACCESS record with in-frame sequences only. Its versions omit some clonotypes, under half of them owing to an unresolved V gene in the studies checked, with the rest unexplained. V, J and clone size are taken as reported in that table, and D and trimming were inferred from the DNA itself. In all, the sample holds about 86,000 clones, and approximately 86% of those were seen once. Clones ranked in the top ten supply approximately 5% of the sample.

Here is what the overall study found, with its caveats: Across all healthy-donor time intervals, the beta-binomial model significantly cut both the number of clones called differentially abundant and the false-positive rate. The authors expected biological variance in healthy repertoires might increase further over much longer intervals such as months to years. The binomial model flagged approximately 1.2 differentially abundant clones between technical replicates, compared with roughly 15 over about 2 weeks and 19 over around 4 weeks. In all healthy donors, the variance in clone template counts between samples taken two to three weeks apart rose significantly as total template count increased.

Material for sequencing was blood. The chain is made from TRBV7-8 and TRBJ1-2; confidence is insufficient to name the D gene. The clonotype originates from a person between 18 and 69 years old in good health. The nucleotide sequence is TGTGCCAGCAGCCCCCAGTTTTATGGCTACACCTTC. Its amino acids are CASSPQFYGYTF.